The 18 T cell receptor beta chains reported below all come from one sample, sequenced in a study of T cell repertoires in cytomegalovirus infection. These TCRs' antigens remain unknown. TCRdb reprocessed the reads via MiXCR and lists one record per CDR3 protein. The sample consists of 20,000 to 30,000 distinct CDR3 sequences, approximately 22% of them appearing once. Sequenced material: CD8+ T cells from cultured PBMCs, taken from culture after CMV antigen stimulation. These receptor sequences come from a human donor in good health (CMV status not recorded). Some clones in this sample may be carry-over from other donors' samples.

The V gene is TRBV29-1, the J gene TRBJ2-2; 9 nucleotides match TRBD1. Germline-derived CDR1 and CDR2 are SQVTM and ANQGSEA. Trimming at V came to 3 bases and at J to 4 bases, leaving 3 bases not matched to a gene. The CDR3 extends over 14 amino acids. CDR3 in amino acids: CSVEGQGRTGELFF. CDR3 DNA sequence: TGCAGCGTTGAGGGACAGGGACGCACCGGGGAGCTGTTTTTT.

Only a few counts were recorded for this clonotype. DNA of the CDR3: TGTGCCAGCAGCCGGGACAGATACACCGGGGAGCTGTTTTTT. Protein sequence: CASSRDRYTGELFF. The gene calls are TRBV6-2 or TRBV6-3 and TRBJ2-2; TRBD1 matches at 7 bases. Trimming at V came to 6 bases and at J to 3 bases, leaving 4 bases not matched to a gene. The CDR3 loop spans 14 amino acids. Germline V CDR1 and CDR2: MNHEY, SVGEGT.

This chain links TRBV6-1 with TRBJ2-5; 14 nucleotides line up with TRBD2. Trimming removed 5 bases from V and 3 bases from J; junction bases left unmatched: 11. The CDR3 has 18 residues. The V gene's germline CDR1 is MNHNS and CDR2 SASEGT. The CDR3 reads CASSSGGLAGANEETQYF. The CDR3, as DNA: TGTGCCAGCAGTTCAGGGGGACTAGCGGGGGCGAACGAAGAGACCCAGTACTTC.

This clonotype has a handful of counts. The rearrangement uses TRBV29-1 and TRBJ2-1; tentatively, D is TRBD1 or TRBD2 (7 bases each). The CDR3 length is 15 residues. V gave up 0 bases and J gave up 8 bases, with 17 bases separating them. Germline loops: CDR1 SQVTM, CDR2 ANQGSEA. CDR3 in amino acids: CSVEDGGDRFYEQFF. The CDR3 region has the DNA TGCAGCGTTGAAGATGGGGGGGACAGATTCTATGAGCAGTTCTTC.

This clonotype was found many times. The CDR3 nucleotides read TGTGCCAGCAGCTTAGCCCCGGACGGTTACACCGGGGAGCTGTTTTTT. Translation: CASSLAPDGYTGELFF. The rearrangement uses TRBV7-9 and TRBJ2-2; D not certain. V was pared by 0 bases and J by 3 bases, with 11 bases between. Per germline, CDR1 SEHNR and CDR2 FQNEAQ (reference sequence). CDR3 length: 16 residues.

The chain couples TRBV5-4 to TRBJ2-5; 8 nucleotides align to TRBD1. Looked up from germline, CDR1 is SGHNT and CDR2 is YYREEE (reference sequence). Losses at the gene ends were 2 bases for V and 4 bases for J; bases not matched to a gene: 4. This CDR3 spans 14 amino acids. CDR3 bases: TGTGCCAGCAGCTTCGGACAGGGAGTAGAGACCCAGTACTTC. This gives the protein CASSFGQGVETQYF. Combining the CDR3 with reference TRBV5-4 and TRBJ2-5 gives the whole variable domain ETGVTQSPTHLIKTRGQQVTLRCSSQSGHNTVSWYQQALGQGPQFIFQYYREEENGRGNFPPRFSGLQFPNYSSELNVNALELDDSALYLCASSFGQGVETQYFGPGTRLLVL.

V is TRBV4-1 and J is TRBJ1-1; TRBD1 is a possible D gene (5 bases). Germline V gene lookup returns CDR1 MGHRA and CDR2 YSYEKL. The CDR3 loop spans 13 amino acids. The V gene lost 0 bases and the J gene lost 8 bases, with 10 bases spanning the gap. CDR3 sequence reads: CASSQELDREAFF. Written as DNA, the CDR3 is TGCGCCAGCAGCCAAGAATTAGACAGAGAAGCTTTCTTT.

This clonotype was counted many times. The V call is TRBV7-9, the J call TRBJ2-7; D perhaps matches TRBD1 (5 bases). Trimming pared 4 bases from V and 7 bases from J, leaving 11 bases between. This CDR3 region has 12 residues. Germline loops: CDR1 SEHNR, CDR2 FQNEAQ (reference sequence). This CDR3 reads CASSSQWTEQYF. CDR3 bases: TGTGCCAGCAGCTCACAATGGACAGAGCAGTACTTC.

This clonotype has at least ten counts. The gene calls are TRBV12-3 or TRBV12-4 and TRBJ2-1; perhaps TRBD1 as D (5 bases). The CDR3 consists of 14 residues. Trimming removed 3 bases from V and 5 bases from J, with 11 bases in between. CDR3 sequence reads: CASSFSGLNNEQFF. The CDR3 DNA sequence: TGTGCCAGCAGTTTCTCAGGGCTGAACAATGAGCAGTTCTTC.

Many counts were recorded for this clonotype. The chain combines TRBV7-3 with TRBJ1-1; D is ambiguous. The germline V gene has CDR1 SGHTA and CDR2 FQGTGA. V was shortened by 1 base and J by 3 bases, with 6 bases between the two germline ends. This CDR3 contains 13 residues. CDR3 bases: TGTGCCAGCAGCTTAATGGCAGACACTGAAGCTTTCTTT. Its translation: CASSLMADTEAFF. Complete variable domain (other parts from reference TRBV7-3 and TRBJ1-1): GAGVSQTPSNKVTEKGKYVELRCDPISGHTALYWYRQSLGQGPEFLIYFQGTGAADDSGLPNDRFFAVRPEGSVSTLKIQRTERGDSAVYLCASSLMADTEAFFGQGTRLTVV.

The DNA for the CDR3 is TGCGCCAGCAGCCGGTTACCGGGAACAGGTCCAGGTAATGAGCAGTTCTTC. It yields the protein CASSRLPGTGPGNEQFF. V is TRBV5-1 and J is TRBJ2-1; the D call may be TRBD1 or TRBD2 (5 bases each). Germline values: CDR1 SGHRS, CDR2 YFSETQ. V was clipped by 4 bases and J by 7 bases, with 24 bases between them. This CDR3 is 17 amino acids long.

This clonotype was detected a few times. This rearrangement joins TRBV20-1 to TRBJ2-5; no reliable D call. Between the trimmed V and J ends, which lost 6 bases and 4 bases, there was a span of 12 bases. The CDR3 totals 12 residues. Germline values: CDR1 DFQATT, CDR2 SNEGSKA (reference sequence). The CDR3 loop reads CSAPKVPETQYF. CDR3 sequence (DNA): TGCAGTGCCCCGAAGGTCCCAGAGACCCAGTACTTC.

The chain has TRBV28 and TRBJ2-3; 8 bases are a match to TRBD1. Germline CDR1 and CDR2: MDHEN and SYDVKM. This CDR3 is 17 amino acids long. Losses at the gene ends were 10 bases for V and 2 bases for J; bases not matched to a gene: 17. This CDR3 reads CAIDYGQGPSDTDTQYF. For the CDR3, the DNA is TGTGCCATCGACTATGGACAGGGCCCATCTGACACAGATACGCAGTATTTT.

This clonotype was seen only a few times. This CDR3 reads CASSLPQPGYEQYF. Here the CDR3 DNA reads TGTGCCAGCAGTCTACCCCAGCCCGGCTACGAGCAGTACTTC. This chain uses TRBV27 with TRBJ2-7; D unclear. The CDR3 has 14 amino acids. The V end was cut by 5 bases, the J end by 3 bases, with 14 bases between. Germline CDR1 and CDR2: MNHEY and SMNVEV (reference sequence).

This clonotype was picked up a small number of times. The V and J genes are TRBV20-1 and TRBJ2-5; 9 nucleotides match TRBD1. Trimming took 3 bases from V and 5 from J; bases not matched to a gene: 7. CDR3 length equals 14 residues. CDR1 and CDR2 (germline): DFQATT, SNEGSKA (reference sequence). CDR3 region: CSASGDREVETQYF. CDR3 nucleotide sequence: TGCAGTGCTAGTGGGGACAGGGAGGTGGAGACCCAGTACTTC.

This clonotype was seen at least ten times. V gene TRBV7-2 combines with J gene TRBJ2-2; D ambiguous. Trimming removed 2 bases from V and 11 bases from J, with 9 bases in between. Per the germline V gene, CDR1 is SGHTA and CDR2 is FQGNSA. The CDR3 covers 12 residues. CDR3 DNA: TGTGCCAGCAGCTTATTTTTGGAAGAGCTGTTTTTT. It encodes CASSLFLEELFF. Together with reference TRBV7-2 and TRBJ2-2, the CDR3 gives the full variable domain: GAGVSQSPSNKVTEKGKDVELRCDPISGHTALYWYRQSLGQGLEFLIYFQGNSAPDKSGLPSDRFSAERTGGSVSTLTIQRTQQEDSAVYLCASSLFLEELFFGEGSRLTVL.

The table lists this clonotype with many counts. V and J are TRBV7-2 and TRBJ1-2; no clear D gene. The length of the CDR3 is 15 residues. The V and J ends lost 5 bases and 3 bases respectively, with 16 bases between them. Germline V gives CDR1 SGHTA, CDR2 FQGNSA. CDR3 loop: CASSPESSAYYGYTF. In DNA, the CDR3 is TGTGCCAGCAGCCCAGAGTCAAGCGCGTACTATGGCTACACCTTC.

J is TRBJ1-2 and V is TRBV2; a possible D gene is TRBD1 (5 bases). Per the germline V gene, CDR1 is SNHLY and CDR2 is FYNNEI. CDR3 length: 12 amino acids. Trimming took off 8 bases at V and 2 bases at J, with 9 bases between the two ends. In DNA form, the CDR3 reads TGTGCCAGCGCCGACAGAAACTATGGCTACACCTTC. This gives the protein CASADRNYGYTF. Using reference TRBV2 and TRBJ1-2 for the parts outside the CDR3, the full variable domain is EPEVTQTPSHQVTQMGQEVILRCVPISNHLYFYWYRQILGQKVEFLVSFYNNEISEKSEIFDDQFSVERPDGSNFTLKIRSTKLEDSAMYFCASADRNYGYTFGSGTRLTVV.